Given below is one T cell receptor (beta chain) in context. Its specificity is not known. These data are taken from a study of cytomegalovirus exposure and HLA in healthy donors. Overall study results and limits: The authors listed approximately 150 TCR beta chains as cytomegalovirus-associated.

The CDR3 covers 10 residues. Germline CDR1 and CDR2: SQVTM and ANQGSEA. Trimming removed 3 bases from V and 4 bases from J, with 3 bases in between. PCR employed 60 Vbeta and 13 Jbeta primers. The method was immunoSEQ multiplex PCR; TCRdb's version includes in-frame clones alone and lacks a portion of them. The sample carries hundreds of thousands of clones, roughly 70% recorded once. Input material: PBMCs. The clonotype was recovered from a man aged 35-49 years in good health and CMV-seropositive. The genes are TRBV29-1 and TRBJ2-5; D gene uncertain. CDR3 DNA: TGCAGCGTTGACCGAGAGACCCAGTACTTC. Its translation: CSVDRETQYF.